These 10 T cell receptor beta chains share one sample of origin, sequenced in a study of blood T cell repertoires in COVID-19. Profiling relied on immunoSEQ multiplex PCR, and the TCRdb table lists in-frame clones only, not all of them. The data hold roughly 340,000 clones, with 80% to 90% observed a single time. Source material: PBMCs or T cells enriched from blood (not recorded which). These receptors all come from a man aged 35-49 years in a cohort exposed to, infected with or recovered from COVID-19 (not recorded which).

The rearrangement links TRBV5-6 to TRBJ1-1; 7 bases align to TRBD1. J was trimmed by 7 bases and V by 0 bases; bases with no gene match: 6. Looked up from germline, CDR1 is SGHDT and CDR2 is YYEEEE. The CDR3 contains 14 residues. The CDR3 reads CASSLEPRDSEAFF. CDR3 sequence (DNA): TGTGCCAGCAGCTTGGAACCCCGGGACAGTGAAGCTTTCTTT.

For the CDR3, the DNA is TGCGCCAGCAGCCCTGGGAGGACCCAGGGGGCTACGTACGAGCAGTACTTC. It encodes CASSPGRTQGATYEQYF. The chain links TRBV5-1 to TRBJ2-7; TRBD1 agrees at 8 bases. With V trimmed by 4 bases and J by 4 bases, 16 bases remained unmatched. Looked up from germline, CDR1 is SGHRS and CDR2 is YFSETQ. This CDR3 has 17 amino acids.

The gene calls are TRBV5-1 and TRBJ2-2, with a tentative D call TRBD2 (6 bases). Germline-derived CDR1 and CDR2 are SGHRS and YFSETQ. The CDR3 has 16 residues. With 4 bases removed from V and 4 bases from J, the gap between germline ends came to 17 bases. Here the CDR3 DNA reads TGCGCCAGCAGCGCCGGCCGGGACTGGCTCACCGGGGAGCTGTTTTTT. Its protein product is CASSAGRDWLTGELFF.

The V and J genes are TRBV10-3 and TRBJ1-6; perhaps TRBD1 as D (5 bases). Germline V gene sequence: CDR1 ENHRY, CDR2 SYGVKD. V lost 2 bases and J lost 10, with 18 bases in between. This CDR3 comprises 16 residues. The CDR3 nucleotides read TGTGCCATCAGTGAGAATGGGCAGGGAAGAAACTCACCCCTCCACTTT. It translates to CAISENGQGRNSPLHF.

J is TRBJ2-7 and V is TRBV7-2; no clear D. V was shortened by 4 bases and J by 2 bases, with 18 bases between the two germline ends. CDR3 length: 16 amino acids. CDR1 is SGHTA, CDR2 FQGNSA, per germline. The CDR3 coding sequence is TGTGCCAGCAGCTCGTTTGAGTCGAGACACCCCTACGAGCAGTACTTC. Protein sequence: CASSSFESRHPYEQYF.

This clone was detected a few times. The chain employs TRBV7-9 and TRBJ1-1; 9 bases agree with TRBD1. The CDR3 contains 16 residues. V dropped 7 bases and J dropped 8; count of bases not matched to a gene: 17. The germline gives CDR1 SEHNR, CDR2 FQNEAQ (reference sequence). The CDR3 region is CASNNPGQGGSGEAFF. The CDR3 bases are TGTGCCAGCAACAACCCGGGACAGGGCGGGTCAGGGGAAGCTTTCTTT.

This chain uses TRBV24-1 with TRBJ2-1; no clear D. The CDR3 is made up of 16 amino acids. V shed 2 bases and J shed 0 bases, with 10 bases lying between them. The germline CDR1 and CDR2 sequences are KGHDR and SFDVKD. The CDR3 nucleotides are TGTGCCACCAGTGATTCCTCTTTGAGCTCCTACAATGAGCAGTTCTTC. Protein: CATSDSSLSSYNEQFF.

As for this clone: The junction departs from the called germline gene at one end, perhaps through a read error. The chain employs TRBV18 and TRBJ2-1; 7 bases agree with TRBD1. The CDR3 spans 13 residues. Germline values: CDR1 KGHSH, CDR2 LQKENI. CDR3 in DNA: TGTGCCAGCTCGCCACAGGGGAAGGCTGAGCAGTTCTTC. Amino acid sequence: CASSPQGKAEQFF. Based on the CDR3 plus reference TRBV18 and TRBJ2-1, the full variable domain is NAGVMQNPRHLVRRRGQEARLRCSPMKGHSHVYWYRQLPEEGLKFMVYLQKENIIDESGMPKERFSAEFPKEGPSILRIQQVVRGDSAAYFCASSPQGKAEQFFGPGTRLTVL.

This rearrangement joins TRBV7-8 to TRBJ2-7; 8 positions match TRBD1. V was clipped by 9 bases and J by 3 bases; unmatched bases: 10. Germline V gene data show CDR1 as SGHVS and CDR2 as FQNEAQ. This CDR3 is built from 14 residues. The DNA for the CDR3 is TGTGCCAGGGGAACCGGGACAGGAGTCTACGAGCAGTACTTC. It is translated as CARGTGTGVYEQYF.

This clone has just one count. The CDR3 loop is CASSGGRANEKLFF. DNA for the CDR3: TGTGCCAGTAGTGGGGGCAGGGCAAATGAAAAACTGTTTTTT. J is TRBJ1-4 and V is TRBV19; the D gene is possibly TRBD1 (6 bases). The length of the CDR3 is 14 residues. Germline CDR1 reads LNHDA; CDR2 reads SQIVND (reference sequence). Between the trimmed V and J ends, which lost 5 bases and 5 bases, there was a span of 12 bases.